The 8 T cell receptor beta chains listed next were all sequenced from one sample in a study of blood T cell repertoires in COVID-19. The method was immunoSEQ multiplex PCR; TCRdb's version includes in-frame clones alone and lacks a portion of them. The sample carries almost 350,000 clones, almost 90% recorded once. The sequenced sample consisted of PBMCs or T cells enriched from blood (not recorded which). All receptors derive from a woman in her 30s who had been exposed to COVID-19.

The CDR3 loop is CASRPGQGFNYGYTF. CDR3 bases: TGTGCCAGTAGGCCGGGACAGGGCTTTAACTATGGCTACACCTTC. This chain links TRBV19 with TRBJ1-2, with 9 positions matching TRBD1. After removal of 6 bases from V and 1 base from J, the junction contained 6 bases not matched to a gene. The CDR3 length is 15 residues. Germline V gene sequence: CDR1 LNHDA, CDR2 SQIVND (reference sequence).

The V call is TRBV3-1 (or the pseudogene TRBV3-2), the J call TRBJ2-3; TRBD1 is a possible D gene (5 bases). This CDR3 contains 15 residues. The germline V gene has CDR1 LGHDT and CDR2 YNNKEL (reference sequence). V shed 0 bases and J shed 2 bases, with 9 bases lying between them. The CDR3 sequence: CASSQEDRPTDTQYF. CDR3 in DNA: TGTGCCAGCAGCCAAGAAGACAGACCCACAGATACGCAGTATTTT.

The chain employs TRBV27 and TRBJ2-5; TRBD1 might be the D (7 bases). This CDR3 contains 16 residues. V was trimmed by 5 bases and J by 7 bases, leaving 23 bases between them. The germline V gene has CDR1 MNHEY and CDR2 SMNVEV (reference sequence). The chain's CDR3 is CASSPMGGQQEGTQYF. Written as DNA, the CDR3 is TGTGCCAGCAGTCCTATGGGGGGACAGCAAGAGGGGACCCAGTACTTC.

The genes are TRBV19 and TRBJ1-6; D is uncertain. The V end was cut by 6 bases, the J end by 0 bases, with 6 bases between. CDR3 length: 14 amino acids. Germline assignment: CDR1 LNHDA and CDR2 SQIVND (reference sequence). CDR3 loop: CASSPSSYNSPLHF. In nucleotides, the CDR3 is TGTGCCAGTAGCCCTAGCTCCTATAATTCACCCCTCCACTTT.

CDR3: CASSLDEVVHEQYF. For the CDR3, the DNA is TGTGCCAGCAGCTTAGACGAGGTAGTCCACGAGCAGTACTTC. The chain has TRBV7-2 and TRBJ2-7; no firm D call. The ends were cut back, 1 base at V and 5 bases at J, with 12 bases in the middle. The CDR3 has 14 amino acids. CDR1 is SGHTA, CDR2 FQGNSA, per germline.

V is TRBV11-2 and J is TRBJ2-1; TRBD2 aligns across 8 bases. The CDR3 extends over 14 amino acids. J was trimmed by 8 bases and V by 5 bases; bases with no gene match: 8. Germline V gene data show CDR1 as SGHAT and CDR2 as FQNNGV. CDR3 protein: CASSPGGASDEQFF. The CDR3 DNA sequence: TGTGCCAGCAGCCCCGGGGGGGCTAGCGATGAGCAGTTCTTC. Combining the CDR3 with reference TRBV11-2 and TRBJ2-1 gives the whole variable domain EAGVAQSPRYKIIEKRQSVAFWCNPISGHATLYWYQQILGQGPKLLIQFQNNGVVDDSQLPKDRFSAERLKGVDSTLKIQPAKLEDSAVYLCASSPGGASDEQFFGPGTRLTVL.

This rearrangement joins TRBV6-2 or TRBV6-3 to TRBJ2-1, with TRBD2 identical over 9 bases. Germline V gives CDR1 MNHEY, CDR2 SVGEGT. The CDR3 totals 20 residues. V gave up 2 bases and J gave up 1 base; unmatched junction bases: 15. The CDR3 region is CASSYPDIPTSGISYNEQFF. CDR3 DNA sequence: TGTGCCAGCAGTTACCCGGACATCCCGACTAGCGGTATTTCCTACAATGAGCAGTTCTTC.

This chain links TRBV18 with TRBJ1-5, with TRBD1 matching over 7 bases. The CDR3 sequence is 14 residues long. From germline, CDR1 is KGHSH and CDR2 LQKENI. The trim removed 1 base at V and 7 bases at J, leaving 4 bases unmatched. The CDR3 here is CASSPQGQQQPQHF. CDR3 nucleotide sequence: TGTGCCAGCTCACCACAGGGACAGCAACAGCCCCAGCATTTT.